This is a list of T cell receptor beta chains from one sample in a study of blood T cell repertoires in COVID-19. Generated by immunoSEQ multiplex PCR, the TCRdb table keeps only in-frame clones and is missing some. This table holds roughly 90,000 clones, roughly 83% found once. Material for sequencing was peripheral blood. These TCRs come from a woman older than 75 with active or convalescent COVID-19. Both conserved end residues are part of each CDR3.

j_call v_call cdr3_aa
TRBJ1-6 TRBV5-1 CASSPGQGYSPLHF
TRBJ2-5 TRBV4-3 CASSPVRGGQETQYF
TRBJ2-1 TRBV27 CASSHRQGTEQFF
TRBJ2-1 TRBV15 CATSAGADEQFF
TRBJ2-3 TRBV6-1 CASSDGLQQYF
TRBJ1-6 TRBV29-1 CSVRTGLGQNSPLHF
TRBJ2-4 TRBV23-1 CASSQATDRTRGILAKNIQYF
TRBJ2-5 TRBV11-3 CASSLARGETQYF
TRBJ2-7 TRBV6-2/TRBV6-3 CASSSTGQGSYEQYF
TRBJ2-3 TRBV12-3/TRBV12-4 CASRPSGGAQYF
TRBJ2-1 TRBV7-3 CASSLNLAAYNEQFF
TRBJ2-7 TRBV7-8 CASSLAGDEQYF
TRBJ1-1 TRBV7-2 CASSLGVTLSTEAFF
TRBJ1-1 TRBV5-4 CASSLVRGQNTEAFF
TRBJ2-2 TRBV19 CASSVLGLLTGELFF
TRBJ2-5 TRBV29-1 CSALQGADGETQYF
TRBJ2-1 TRBV7-9 CASSPREGLAGGQVNEQFF
TRBJ2-5 TRBV7-9 CASSSTGGGYQETQYF
TRBJ2-4 TRBV29-1 CSVGGGLGDIQYF
TRBJ2-7 TRBV5-1 CASSLTGSSEQYF
TRBJ1-4 TRBV28 CASRGGTANEKLFF
TRBJ1-5 TRBV19 CASSTRQGNQPQHF
TRBJ2-3 TRBV11-3 CASSRLAGGPSDTQYF
TRBJ2-3 TRBV11-3 CASSLGGLAGVYSTDTQYF
TRBJ1-4 TRBV28 CASSLQWMKKLFF
TRBJ1-1 TRBV5-1 CASSLDGWREGTFF
TRBJ2-5 TRBV7-8 CASSYPPAGLAGRETQYF
TRBJ2-3 TRBV20-1 CSASGASGSSDTQYF
TRBJ2-1 TRBV19 CASSRTPTLYNEQFF
TRBJ2-1 TRBV13 CASSFAGALSYNEQFF
TRBJ1-2 TRBV28 CASSFGVNYGYTF
TRBJ1-1 TRBV5-1 CASSTTVNTEAFF
TRBJ2-1 TRBV3-1/TRBV3-2 CASSQDLTSGSSEQFF
TRBJ2-1 TRBV11-2 CASSSAGTGSYNEQFF
TRBJ1-1 TRBV5-1 CASSPGQGGTEAFF
TRBJ1-5 TRBV4-1 CASSQGGWEGRLQPQHF
TRBJ2-1 TRBV29-1 CSVGTLEWPNEQFF
TRBJ2-3 TRBV18 CASSPQAHTDTQYF
TRBJ2-1 TRBV6-6 CASSYSMGQSNEQFF
TRBJ1-1 TRBV11-3 CASSEDSGNTEAFF
TRBJ1-6 TRBV2 CASSENPGQGLRPLHF
TRBJ2-7 TRBV5-1 CASSLTGRDHEQYF
TRBJ1-1 TRBV6-5 CASTGIGVGTEAFF
TRBJ1-4 TRBV11-3 CASSPTGTFEKLFF
TRBJ1-5 TRBV5-1 CASSLGDTRNQPQHF
TRBJ2-7 TRBV27 CASRRSATYEQYF
TRBJ1-2 TRBV11-2 CASSLDRVTGGGYTF
TRBJ1-1 TRBV19 CASRQGSTTEAFF
TRBJ2-7 TRBV5-4 CASSLAGGEGLYEQYF
TRBJ2-5 TRBV10-1 CASTVRQGEETQYF
TRBJ1-1 TRBV24-1 CATSDPGTEAFF
TRBJ2-2 TRBV5-4 CASSLPGQRNTGELFF
TRBJ2-5 TRBV5-6 CASSSLRTSAQETQYF
TRBJ2-7 TRBV6-5 CASSYSGQGHEQYF